This TCR beta chain was observed in a study of Graves' ophthalmopathy and Graves' hyperthyroidism. Study results and limitations: Blood also carried most expanded thyroid clonotypes exceeding 0.001 frequency.

RNA transcripts were the template, and TCR beta CDR3 regions were amplified from them. An initial RT-PCR round employing HTBI primers preceded a second-round multiplex PCR. TCRdb redid the calling of the multiplex PCR reads with MiXCR, one entry per CDR3 protein. The sample shows about half a million distinct CDR3 sequences, approximately 14% of them seen only once. This clonotype was recorded at least ten times. Antigen specificity is unknown. The junction departs from the called germline gene at one end, perhaps through a read error. CDR1 is SQVTM and CDR2 is ANQGSEA in the germline V gene. The CDR3 loop spans 15 amino acids.

Sample: blood. The chain carries TRBV29-1 and TRBJ1-1, with a tentative D call TRBD1 (6 bases). This sequence was found in a woman aged 25 to 39 with Graves' ophthalmopathy. The CDR3 region has the DNA TGCAGCGTTGAAGACCCGACAGGCTTGAAGACTGAAGCTTTCTTT. Translating it yields CSVEDPTGLKTEAFF.